The clone carrying this T cell receptor beta chain appeared a few times. In germline, CDR1 is DFQATT, CDR2 SNEGSKA (reference sequence). V lost 6 bases to trimming and J lost 5 bases, with 13 bases between them. The CDR3 length is 12 residues. The data originate from a study of T cells in Graves' hyperthyroidism and ophthalmopathy. Template material for amplifying TCR beta CDR3 regions consisted of RNA transcripts. A set of HTBI primers served as the primers for a first-round RT-PCR of the TCR CDR3. TCRdb itself ran the multiplex PCR reads through MiXCR, one entry per CDR3 protein. The sample has about 420,000 distinct CDR3 sequences, 15% to 19% seen once.

The V and J genes are TRBV20-1 and TRBJ2-5, with a weak D call TRBD2 (6 bases). This receptor was obtained from a woman younger than 30 with Graves' hyperthyroidism. Sequencing was carried out using blood. CDR3 amino acids: CSAFSGGETQYF. The CDR3 DNA follows: TGCAGTGCCTTTAGTGGGGGGGAGACCCAGTACTTC.